This T cell receptor beta chain originates from a study of cytomegalovirus exposure and HLA in healthy donors. The CDR3 is made up of 13 amino acids. The V end lost 5 bases, the J end lost 5 bases, and 13 bases lay between the germline ends. From germline, CDR1 is SGHRS and CDR2 YFSETQ. Regarding the study as a whole: TCR beta V segments were, for the most part, productive about 90% or about 30% of the time in an earlier analysis. A few V segments could not be told apart, such as TRBV6-2 and TRBV6-3, and were left out. Both high specificity and high sensitivity reportedly marked the classifier's diagnosis of cytomegalovirus status.

For this clone: What it binds is not known.

Researchers ran the PCR with 60 Vbeta and 13 Jbeta primers. Clones were sequenced by immunoSEQ multiplex PCR, and TCRdb holds only the in-frame ones, with some missing. The data contain about 91,000 clones, approximately 86% of them singletons. The chain has TRBV5-1 and TRBJ2-5; maybe TRBD2 (7 bases). The receptor was derived from a young man in good health and CMV-seropositive. Sequenced material: PBMCs. The CDR3 region is CASRGGAGETQYF. In DNA form, the CDR3 reads TGCGCCAGCAGAGGGGGGGCGGGCGAGACCCAGTACTTC.